One TCR beta chain is described in this entry. The data originate from a study of blood T cell repertoires in COVID-19. Study context: T cells, B-cell-depleted T cells, or PBMCs provided the cDNA or gDNA that served as material.

Authors' processing steps: How many nucleated cells were present was estimated from reference gene primer amplification. The data were produced by immunoSEQ multiplex PCR, yet TCRdb's version contains in-frame clones alone and is incomplete. The DNA gave D and trimming, while V, J and clone size come from that table. Among approximately 430,000 clones listed, about nine tenths were seen once. The receptor was derived from a young woman with active or convalescent COVID-19. The sequenced sample was peripheral blood.

CDR3 sequence: CASSSQVPYEQYF. Here the CDR3 DNA reads TGTGCCAGCAGTTCTCAGGTCCCGTACGAGCAGTACTTC. V is TRBV28 and J is TRBJ2-7; no clear D. The CDR3 consists of 13 residues. CDR1 and CDR2 from the germline V gene are MDHEN and SYDVKM. Trimming took 4 bases from V and 4 from J, leaving 11 bases between them. The complete variable domain, with remaining parts taken from reference TRBV28 and TRBJ2-7, reads DVKVTQSSRYLVKRTGEKVFLECVQDMDHENMFWYRQDPGLGLRLIYFSYDVKMKEKGDIPEGYSVSREKKERFSLILESASTNQTSMYLCASSSQVPYEQYFGPGTRLTVT.